This T cell receptor beta chain derives from a study of shared clonotypes between healthy human individuals. Profiled with immunoSEQ multiplex PCR; TCRdb holds only in-frame clones, not every one. The table records under 600,000 clones, 95% to 97% of them present only once. The specimen was naive CD4+ T cells sorted from blood. Indicated subset: CD45RA+ positively selected. The TCR was taken from a woman under 40 in good health.

Here the CDR3 DNA reads TGTGCCAGCAGTTCAAGAGGTACTAGCGGCAAGGGAGAGACCCAGTACTTC. Amino acids: CASSSRGTSGKGETQYF. The V gene is TRBV28, the J gene TRBJ2-5, with 8 bases that match TRBD2. The CDR3 spans 17 residues. CDR1 is MDHEN and CDR2 is SYDVKM in the germline V gene. J was trimmed by 4 bases and V by 4 bases; bases with no gene match: 14.